This T cell receptor (beta chain) was sequenced in a study of OX40 agonist ivuxolimab in advanced cancers. Sequencing was performed with immunoSEQ multiplex PCR; in TCRdb, only in-frame clones are kept and a portion is missing. This table has some 20,000 clones, approximately 86% appearing once. The receptor was isolated from an adult with an advanced solid tumor such as melanoma, head and neck, liver or kidney cancer. The sample in question was CD4+ or CD8+ T cells sorted from blood, obtained in a trial of the OX40 agonist ivuxolimab.

CDR3 coding DNA: TGTGCCAGCAGTGAAGGATATCAGAGCTCCTACAATGAGCAGTTCTTC. Translation: CASSEGYQSSYNEQFF. This sequence joins TRBV6-1 and TRBJ2-1; D unresolved. This CDR3 contains 16 residues. Germline CDR1 reads MNHNS; CDR2 reads SASEGT. V lost 1 base, J lost 0 bases, and 10 bases lay in between.